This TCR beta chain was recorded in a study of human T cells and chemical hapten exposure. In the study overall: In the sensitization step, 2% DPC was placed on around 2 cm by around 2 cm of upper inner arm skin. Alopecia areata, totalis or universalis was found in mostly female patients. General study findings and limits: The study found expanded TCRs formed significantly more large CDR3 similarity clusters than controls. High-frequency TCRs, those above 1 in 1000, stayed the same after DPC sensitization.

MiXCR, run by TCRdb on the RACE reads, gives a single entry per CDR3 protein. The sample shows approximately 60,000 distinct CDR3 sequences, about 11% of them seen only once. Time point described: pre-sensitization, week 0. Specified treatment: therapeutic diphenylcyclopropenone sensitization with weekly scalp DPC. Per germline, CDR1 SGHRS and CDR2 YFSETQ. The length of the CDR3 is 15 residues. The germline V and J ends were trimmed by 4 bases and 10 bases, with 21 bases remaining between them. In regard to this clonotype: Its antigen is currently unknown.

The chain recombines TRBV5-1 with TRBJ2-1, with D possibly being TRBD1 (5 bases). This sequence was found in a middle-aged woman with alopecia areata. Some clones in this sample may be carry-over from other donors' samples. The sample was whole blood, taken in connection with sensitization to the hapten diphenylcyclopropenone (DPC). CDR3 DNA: TGCGCCAGCAGCCGGACGGTCAGCCTGGACACCGAGCAGTTCTTC. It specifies CASSRTVSLDTEQFF.